The clone carrying this T cell receptor (beta chain) was counted between two and nine times. Its antigen remains unknown. The data derive from a study of follicular helper T cells after annual influenza vaccination. Study details: Days 0, 7 and 28 post-vaccination were the blood draw times.

Produced via immunoSEQ multiplex PCR; TCRdb's table is partial and in-frame only. The sample lists about 9,800 clones, around 82% occurring once. Trimming left V 1 base short and J 5 bases short, with 10 bases between. The germline CDR1 and CDR2 sequences are MNHEY and SVGAGI. The CDR3 length is 14 residues. Study-level points and caveats: Day 7 ICOS+CD38+ clones were most often found later in ICOS-CD38- cTfh cells.

The time point denotes: 2014-2015 season, 7 days after vaccination. The V gene is TRBV6-5, the J gene TRBJ2-3; TRBD1 might be the D (5 bases). The starting material was CXCR5- memory CD4+ T cells sorted from blood, obtained 7 days after influenza vaccination. The source of this sequence is an adult who received the influenza vaccine. CDR3 in amino acids: CASSYWGPLDTQYF. CDR3 DNA: TGTGCCAGCAGTTACTGGGGCCCGTTAGATACGCAGTATTTT.